This TCR beta chain was identified in a study of regulatory T cells in long-lasting Graves disease (dated by TCRdb to the early 2020s). Background for the entire study: Patients with newly diagnosed Graves' disease had been on antithyroid drugs for under 3 months. The study was conducted in China and was registered as a clinical trial. This study used TCR sequencing and RNA sequencing of peripheral blood to compare persistent Graves' disease patients against newly diagnosed Graves' disease patients. TCR sequencing covered some 13 persistent and some 20 newly diagnosed Graves' disease patients, some 33 samples in total.

Libraries came from multiplex PCR. Instrument used: Illumina HiSeq 4000. CDR3 regions were amplified by Arm-PCR with iRepertoire HTBI primers to construct TCR beta libraries. Gel purification was performed on PCR products prior to sequencing. Per the authors' processing: Across samples, around 58 TRBV and roughly 15 TRBJ segments were identified and used for gene usage analysis of CDR3 amino acid clonotypes. COPE and FqMerger were used to merge the filtered high-quality paired reads into contigs. BLAST was used to align contigs to IMGT TRBV, TRBD and TRBJ reference genes, with CDR3 defined following IMGT. Highly expanded clones were defined as clonotypes with a frequency above 0.1%. Repertoire diversity was measured by Shannon entropy, and V-J evenness by the Gini coefficient. Clonotypes shared by more than one individual were considered public. TCRdb redid the processing of the public reads, applying fastp at Q25 and MiXCR, and retained in-frame beta chains. Rows with a matching CDR3 protein are joined into one entry that keeps the most common DNA and genes. The V and J calls, along with clone size, are taken from TCRdb and not from the paper's own processing. The sample profile shows fewer than 650,000 distinct CDR3 sequences; about 15% of them were found once. The top ten clones comprise around 12% of the sample.

V drops 1 base and J drops 3 bases, leaving 16 bases in between. CDR1 is given as GTSNPN and CDR2 as SVGIG, both from the germline V gene (reference sequence). The CDR3, cysteine through phenylalanine, is 16 amino acids long. CDR3 DNA only is kept here, 48 bases in frame from base 1. The time point tag for this specimen amounts to: newly diagnosed GD, antithyroid drugs for less than 3 months. For both TCR sequencing and RNA sequencing, RNA was extracted from PBMCs using TRIzol. The diagnosis of Graves' disease followed American Thyroid Association guidelines. Patients for the study were recruited at an endocrinology department in Xi'an, China. Each patient gave approximately 8.8 milliliters of peripheral blood, collected in an EDTA anticoagulant tube. Ficoll Paque Plus density gradient separation was used to isolate PBMCs, and no additional T cell sorting was done. RNA quality was checked with an Agilent 2100 Bioanalyzer and agarose gel, and concentration with a NanoDrop 2000.

This clonotype was found many times. Its antigen is not yet known. Qualities for individual bases were not recorded, and no much larger clone is one base off. On the study overall, not on this receptor specifically: Compared with newly diagnosed patients, patients with persistent Graves' disease had lower TCR Shannon entropy and fewer highly expanded clones, which suggests clonal expansion. Peripheral blood alone was examined, since thyroid tissue, which constituted the primary lesion, could not be accessed. Only the TCR beta chain was sequenced and analyzed. Patients with persistent disease shared more public clonotypes (fewer than 3,000) than newly diagnosed patients did (around 980). The authors acknowledged the small sample size as a limitation that may reduce accuracy. TRBV28, TRBJ1-2 and TRBJ2-5 were preferentially used in persistent disease, while TRBV20-1 and TRBJ2-1 were favored in newly diagnosed disease.

These data are also associated with another study on T cells in Graves' hyperthyroidism and ophthalmopathy. Drawing on the second study: Graves' hyperthyroidism was defined as stable when no progression to ophthalmopathy occurred over 18 months of follow-up. The hyperthyroidism patients were between 18 and 65 years old and newly diagnosed, with a disease duration of less than 2 months. Any patient with an uncontrolled infection, another autoimmune disease, pregnancy or lactation was excluded. Diagnoses were established on the basis of clinical symptoms, serum thyroxine and TRAb, thyroid ultrasound, and orbital computed tomography. A first-round RT-PCR of the TCR CDR3 used the HTBI primer set with the Qiagen OneStep RT-PCR kit. Most expanded thyroid clonotypes (frequency above 0.001) were also detected in blood, a finding suggesting that blood repertoires may reflect thyroid immune responses. In cross-validation, a model built on a 13 V-J signature told ophthalmopathy apart from stable hyperthyroidism with over 85% sensitivity and approximately 84% specificity, and in testing the same model reached 80%/75%. In validation, the model predicted progression to ophthalmopathy with approximately 71% sensitivity and around 72% specificity, a median of 6.5 months before onset. To identify distinguishing TCR V-J signatures, a discovery cohort of 100 or so patients was used, comprising some 45 with Graves' ophthalmopathy and approximately 57 with stable Graves' hyperthyroidism. Whether ophthalmopathy could be predicted prospectively was tested in an independent validation cohort made up of under 20 hyperthyroidism patients plus 17 patients who later progressed to ophthalmopathy. The approximately 97 discovery patients were randomly divided into training and test sets at a 7:3 ratio. In addition, the study compared T-cell repertoires in thyroid tissue and in blood from a handful of Graves' hyperthyroidism patients. Following sampling, methimazole starting at 30 mg daily was given to hyperthyroidism patients, and high-dose intravenous methylprednisolone was given to ophthalmopathy patients. Libraries were constructed in a second round of multiplex PCR, after which size selection and purification were performed. Paired-end sequencing of the libraries was performed with 100 bp reads on an Illumina HiSeq2000. SOAPnuke was used to process the raw data, throwing out any read that contained adapters or uncalled bases, had a mean Phred below 15, or lacked an exact constant-primer or identifier match. COPE v1.2.5 was used to merge high-quality paired reads, and clonotypes were defined as unique nucleotide sequences. MiTCR v1.1 was used to align clonotypes to the IMGT TRBV, TRBD and TRBJ reference segments. The analysis was restricted to V-J combinations with a frequency above 0.0001, which together covered roughly 99% of the repertoires. The TCS score was defined as F50 (clonal expansion) divided by E x V (chaos), with BLOSUM62-based TCRdist calculated between CDR3 peptides within each V-J. Welch's t-statistics and random forest reduced 500 to 650 V-J features to 10 to 15, which were used in a naive Bayes classifier (R e1071). Sample size was not statistically predetermined, and blinding of investigators to group allocation was not performed. The paper describes TCR Vbeta CDR3 sequencing of 135 peripheral blood samples, made up of 43 ophthalmopathy patients, 70 to 80 hyperthyroidism patients and some 17 progressor patients.

The TCR was taken from a young man with Graves disease. Donor details come from another sample of the same person, matched by shared clones. In this chain, TRBV30 is recombined with TRBJ2-1, with the D call perhaps TRBD1 or TRBD2, as 6 bases match in each case. Material: peripheral blood mononuclear cells (PBMCs), obtained at new diagnosis, from a patient treated with antithyroid drugs. The nucleotide sequence reads TGTGCCTGGAGTGCAGGGGACTTCAGTTACTACAATGAGCAGTTCTTC. Its amino acids are CAWSAGDFSYYNEQFF.